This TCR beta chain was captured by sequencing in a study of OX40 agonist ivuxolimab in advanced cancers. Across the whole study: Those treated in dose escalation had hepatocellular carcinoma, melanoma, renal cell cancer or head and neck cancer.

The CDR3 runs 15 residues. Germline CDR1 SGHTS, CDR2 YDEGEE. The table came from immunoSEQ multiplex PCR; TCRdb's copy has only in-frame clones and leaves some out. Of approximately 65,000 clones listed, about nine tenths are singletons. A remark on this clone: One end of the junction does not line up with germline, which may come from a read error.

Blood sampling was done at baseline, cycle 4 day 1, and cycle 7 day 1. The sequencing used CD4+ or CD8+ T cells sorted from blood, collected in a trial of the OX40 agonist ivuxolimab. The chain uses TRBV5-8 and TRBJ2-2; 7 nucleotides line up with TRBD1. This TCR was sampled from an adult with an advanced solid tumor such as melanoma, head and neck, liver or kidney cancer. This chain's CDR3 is CASSPGTAKTGELFF. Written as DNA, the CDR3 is TGTGCCAGCAGCCCCGGGACAGCGAAAACCGGGGAGCTGTTTTTT.